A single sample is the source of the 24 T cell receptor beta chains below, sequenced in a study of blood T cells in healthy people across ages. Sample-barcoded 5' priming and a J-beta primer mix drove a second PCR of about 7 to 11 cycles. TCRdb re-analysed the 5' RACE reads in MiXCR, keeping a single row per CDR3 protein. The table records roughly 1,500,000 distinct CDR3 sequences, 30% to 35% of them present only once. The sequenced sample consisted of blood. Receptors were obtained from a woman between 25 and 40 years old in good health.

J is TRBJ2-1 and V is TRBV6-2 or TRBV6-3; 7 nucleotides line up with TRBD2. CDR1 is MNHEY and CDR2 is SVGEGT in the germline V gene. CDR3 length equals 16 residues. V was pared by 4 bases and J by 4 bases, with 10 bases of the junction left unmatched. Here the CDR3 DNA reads TGTGCCAGCAGTTCACTCGGGAGGCCTCCATACAATGAGCAGTTCTTC. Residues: CASSSLGRPPYNEQFF.

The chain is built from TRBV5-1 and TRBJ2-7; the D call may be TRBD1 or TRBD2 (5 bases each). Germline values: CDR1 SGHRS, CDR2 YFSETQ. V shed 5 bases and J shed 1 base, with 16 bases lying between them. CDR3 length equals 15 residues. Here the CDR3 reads CASRRSEGRSYEQYF. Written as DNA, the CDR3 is TGCGCCAGCAGGCGGTCCGAGGGACGATCCTACGAGCAGTACTTC.

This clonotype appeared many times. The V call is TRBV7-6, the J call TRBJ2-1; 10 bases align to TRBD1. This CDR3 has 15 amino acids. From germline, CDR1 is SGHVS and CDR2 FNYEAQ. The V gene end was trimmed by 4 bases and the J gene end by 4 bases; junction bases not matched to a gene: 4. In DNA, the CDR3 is TGTGCCAGCAGCTCCCGGACAGGGGGATACAATGAGCAGTTCTTC. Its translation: CASSSRTGGYNEQFF.

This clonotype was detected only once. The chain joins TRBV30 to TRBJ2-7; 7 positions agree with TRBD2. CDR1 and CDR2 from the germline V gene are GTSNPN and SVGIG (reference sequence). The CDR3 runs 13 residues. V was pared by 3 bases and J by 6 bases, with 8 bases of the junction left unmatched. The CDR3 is CAWRGGRPTEQYF. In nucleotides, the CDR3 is TGTGCCTGGAGGGGGGGGAGGCCGACCGAGCAGTACTTC.

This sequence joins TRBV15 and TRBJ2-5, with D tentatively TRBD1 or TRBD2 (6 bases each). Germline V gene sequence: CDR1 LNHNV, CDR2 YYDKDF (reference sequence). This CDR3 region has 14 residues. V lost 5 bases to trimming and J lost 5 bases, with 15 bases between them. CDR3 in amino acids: CATSSSRGAETQYF. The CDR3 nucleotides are TGTGCCACCAGCTCTTCGAGGGGGGCCGAGACCCAGTACTTC.

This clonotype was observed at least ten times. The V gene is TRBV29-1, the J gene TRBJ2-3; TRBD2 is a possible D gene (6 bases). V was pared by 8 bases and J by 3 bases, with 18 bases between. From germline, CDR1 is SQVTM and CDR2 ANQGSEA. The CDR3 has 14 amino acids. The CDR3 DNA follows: TGCAGCACCGGGACTCACGGAAGTACAGATACGCAGTATTTT. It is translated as CSTGTHGSTDTQYF.

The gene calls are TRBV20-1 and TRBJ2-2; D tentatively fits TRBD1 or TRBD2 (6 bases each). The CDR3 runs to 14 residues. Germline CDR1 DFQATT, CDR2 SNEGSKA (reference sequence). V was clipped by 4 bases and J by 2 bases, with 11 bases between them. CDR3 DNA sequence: TGCAGTGCTATTAAGGGGGGTAACACCGGGGAGCTGTTTTTT. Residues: CSAIKGGNTGELFF.

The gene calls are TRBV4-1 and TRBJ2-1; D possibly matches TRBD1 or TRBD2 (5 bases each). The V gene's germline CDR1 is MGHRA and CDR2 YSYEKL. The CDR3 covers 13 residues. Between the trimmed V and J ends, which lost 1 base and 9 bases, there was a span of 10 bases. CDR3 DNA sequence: TGCGCCAGCAGCCAAGTTTCGGGGACTGAGCAGTTCTTC. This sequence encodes CASSQVSGTEQFF.

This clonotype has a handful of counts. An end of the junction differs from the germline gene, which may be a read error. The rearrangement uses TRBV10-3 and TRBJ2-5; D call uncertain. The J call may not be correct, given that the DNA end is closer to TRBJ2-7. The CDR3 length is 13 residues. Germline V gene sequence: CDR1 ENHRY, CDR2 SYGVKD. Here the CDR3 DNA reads TGTGCCGTCAGTGAGTCGAACATTGACGAGCAGTACTTC. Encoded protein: CAVSESNIDEQYF.

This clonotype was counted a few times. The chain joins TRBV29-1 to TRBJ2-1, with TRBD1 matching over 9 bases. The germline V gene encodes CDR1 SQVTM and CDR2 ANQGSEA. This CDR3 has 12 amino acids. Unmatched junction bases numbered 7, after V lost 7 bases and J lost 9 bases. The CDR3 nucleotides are TGCAGCGCAGGACAGGGGCTGGGTGAGCAGTTCTTC. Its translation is CSAGQGLGEQFF.

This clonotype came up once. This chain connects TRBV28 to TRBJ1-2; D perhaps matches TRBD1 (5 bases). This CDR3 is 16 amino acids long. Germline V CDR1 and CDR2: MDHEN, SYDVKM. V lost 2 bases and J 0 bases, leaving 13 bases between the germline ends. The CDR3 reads CASSLAGRQANYGYTF. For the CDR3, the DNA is TGTGCCAGCAGTTTAGCGGGACGCCAAGCTAACTATGGCTACACCTTC.

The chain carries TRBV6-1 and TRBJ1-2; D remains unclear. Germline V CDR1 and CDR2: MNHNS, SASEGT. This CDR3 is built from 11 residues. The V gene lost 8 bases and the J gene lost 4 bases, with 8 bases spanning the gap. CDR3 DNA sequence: TGTGCCAGCGAGGAGTTCTATGGCTACACCTTC. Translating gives CASEEFYGYTF.

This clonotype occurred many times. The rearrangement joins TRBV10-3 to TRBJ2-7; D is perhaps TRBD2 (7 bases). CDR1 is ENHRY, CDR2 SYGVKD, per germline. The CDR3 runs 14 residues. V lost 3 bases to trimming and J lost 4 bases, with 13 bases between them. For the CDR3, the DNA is TGTGCCATCAGTGATCGGCGGGGGACATACGAGCAGTACTTC. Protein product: CAISDRRGTYEQYF.

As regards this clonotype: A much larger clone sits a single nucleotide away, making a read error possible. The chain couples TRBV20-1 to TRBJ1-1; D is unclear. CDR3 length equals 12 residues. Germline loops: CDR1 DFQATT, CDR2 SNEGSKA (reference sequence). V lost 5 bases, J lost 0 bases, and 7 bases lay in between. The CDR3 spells CSAAEMNTEAFF. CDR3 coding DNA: TGCAGTGCTGCTGAGATGAACACTGAAGCTTTCTTT.

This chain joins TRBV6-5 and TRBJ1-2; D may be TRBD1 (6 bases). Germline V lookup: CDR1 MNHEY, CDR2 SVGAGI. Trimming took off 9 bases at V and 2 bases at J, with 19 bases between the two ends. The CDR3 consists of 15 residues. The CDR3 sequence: CASSPHGGGNYGYTF. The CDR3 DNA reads TGTGCCAGTAGTCCGCATGGAGGGGGAAACTATGGCTACACCTTC.

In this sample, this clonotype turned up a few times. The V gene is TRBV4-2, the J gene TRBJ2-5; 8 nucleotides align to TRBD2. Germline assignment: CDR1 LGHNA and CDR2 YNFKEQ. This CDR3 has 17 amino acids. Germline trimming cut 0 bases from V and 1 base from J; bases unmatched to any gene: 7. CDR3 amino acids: CASSQEDAGGIQETQYF. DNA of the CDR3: TGTGCCAGCAGCCAAGAGGATGCGGGGGGAATCCAAGAGACCCAGTACTTC.

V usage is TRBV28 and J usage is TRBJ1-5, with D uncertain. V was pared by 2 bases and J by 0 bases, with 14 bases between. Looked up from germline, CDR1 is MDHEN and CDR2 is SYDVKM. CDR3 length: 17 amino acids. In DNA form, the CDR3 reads TGTGCCAGCAGTTTACCGCGGGGAATAAATAGCAATCAGCCCCAGCATTTT. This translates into CASSLPRGINSNQPQHF.

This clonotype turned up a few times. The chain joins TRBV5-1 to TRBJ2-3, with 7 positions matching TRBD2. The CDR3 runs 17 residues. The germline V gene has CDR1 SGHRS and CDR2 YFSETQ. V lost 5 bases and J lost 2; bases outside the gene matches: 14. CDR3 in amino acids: CASRKVMASGNTDTQYF. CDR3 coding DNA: TGCGCCAGCAGAAAGGTCATGGCTAGCGGAAACACAGATACGCAGTATTTT.

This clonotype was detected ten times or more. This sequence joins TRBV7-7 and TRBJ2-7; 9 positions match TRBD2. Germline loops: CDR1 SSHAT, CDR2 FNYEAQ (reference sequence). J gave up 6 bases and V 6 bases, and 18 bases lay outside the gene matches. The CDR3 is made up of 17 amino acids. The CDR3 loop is CASSPDLGGRGRGEQYF. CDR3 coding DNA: TGTGCCAGCAGTCCGGACCTAGGCGGGAGGGGGCGTGGCGAGCAGTACTTC. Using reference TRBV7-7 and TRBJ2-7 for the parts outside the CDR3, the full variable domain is GAGVSQSPRYKVTKRGQDVTLRCDPISSHATLYWYQQALGQGPEFLTYFNYEAQPDKSGLPSDRFSAERPEGSISTLTIQRTEQRDSAMYRCASSPDLGGRGRGEQYFGPGTRLTVT.

CDR3 sequence: CASSQDNRGGYNEQFF. For the CDR3, the DNA is TGTGCCAGCAGCCAAGATAACCGGGGGGGCTACAATGAGCAGTTCTTC. The chain recombines TRBV3-1 with TRBJ2-1; 8 bases align to TRBD2. CDR3 size: 16 residues. Germline V CDR1 and CDR2: LGHDT, YNNKEL (reference sequence). V trimming: 0 bases; J trimming: 3 bases; junction bases outside the gene matches: 4.

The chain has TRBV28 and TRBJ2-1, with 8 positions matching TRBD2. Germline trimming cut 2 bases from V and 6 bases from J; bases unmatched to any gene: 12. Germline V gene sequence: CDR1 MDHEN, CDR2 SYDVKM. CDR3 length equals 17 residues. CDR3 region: CASSLNLKAGDFNEQFF. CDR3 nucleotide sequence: TGTGCCAGCAGTTTAAACCTAAAAGCGGGAGACTTCAATGAGCAGTTCTTC.

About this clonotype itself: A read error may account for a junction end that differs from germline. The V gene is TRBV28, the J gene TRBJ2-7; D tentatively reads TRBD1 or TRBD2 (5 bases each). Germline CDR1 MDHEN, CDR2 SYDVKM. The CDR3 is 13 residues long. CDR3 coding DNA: TGTACCAGCACCCCCGGGGCAGGGAACGAGCAGTACTTC. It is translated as CTSTPGAGNEQYF.

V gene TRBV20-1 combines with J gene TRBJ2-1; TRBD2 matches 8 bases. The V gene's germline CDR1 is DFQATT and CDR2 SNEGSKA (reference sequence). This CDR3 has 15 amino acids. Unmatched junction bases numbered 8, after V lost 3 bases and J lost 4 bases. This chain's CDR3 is CSASVAGKKYNEQFF. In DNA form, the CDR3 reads TGCAGTGCTAGTGTAGCGGGGAAGAAATACAATGAGCAGTTCTTC.

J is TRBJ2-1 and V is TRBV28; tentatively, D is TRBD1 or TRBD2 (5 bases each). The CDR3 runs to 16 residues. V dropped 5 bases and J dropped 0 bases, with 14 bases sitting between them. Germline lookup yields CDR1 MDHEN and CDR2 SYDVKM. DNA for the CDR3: TGTGCCAGCAGTCAATTCAGGGAGAGCTCCTACAATGAGCAGTTCTTC. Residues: CASSQFRESSYNEQFF.